These T cell receptor beta chains were read from a single sample in a study of cytomegalovirus exposure and HLA in healthy donors. Method: immunoSEQ multiplex PCR; TCRdb's copy keeps in-frame clones and lacks some. The profile shows over 90,000 clones, 73% of them singletons. The specimen sequenced was PBMCs. The receptor set was obtained from a man in his forties or fifties in good health and CMV-seronegative. Each CDR3 is given with its conserved first and last residue. D genes are given only for firm matches. Clone sizes are given selectively: once, few, many, or a class where the clone is expanded.

V	D	size	J	CDR3	DNA
TRBV6-5	-	-	TRBJ1-4	CASSYGGLGEKLFF	TGTGCCAGCAGTTACGGCGGACTGGGTGAAAAACTGTTTTTT
TRBV4-3	TRBD2	-	TRBJ2-6	CASSQDYIRGRGAFSGANVLTF	TGCGCCAGCAGCCAAGACTACATCAGAGGGCGGGGGGCCTTCTCTGGGGCCAACGTCCTGACTTTC
TRBV5-1	-	few	TRBJ2-3	CASSLASSSTDTQYF	TGCGCCAGCAGCTTAGCGTCCTCTAGCACAGATACGCAGTATTTT
TRBV15	-	-	TRBJ2-7	CATSRGGLRGSNEQYF	TGTGCCACCAGCAGAGGGGGATTGAGGGGGTCCAACGAGCAGTACTTC
TRBV5-4	-	-	TRBJ1-1	CASSSTTGGTEAFF	TGTGCCAGCAGCTCCACTACTGGAGGAACTGAAGCTTTCTTT
TRBV7-9	-	-	TRBJ1-1	CASSLALAMNTEAFF	TGTGCCAGCAGCTTAGCTCTGGCCATGAACACTGAAGCTTTCTTT
TRBV7-7	TRBD2	-	TRBJ2-7	CASSLGSGGYEQYF	TGTGCCAGCAGCTTAGGTAGCGGGGGCTACGAGCAGTACTTC
TRBV27	TRBD1	-	TRBJ1-1	CASSFLGTDTEAFF	TGTGCCAGCAGTTTTCTTGGGACAGACACTGAAGCTTTCTTT
TRBV4-1	-	-	TRBJ1-2	CASSQDPNGRYGYTF	TGCGCCAGCAGCCAAGATCCGAACGGTCGGTATGGCTACACCTTC
TRBV27	TRBD1	-	TRBJ1-6	CASSRTGGYNSPLHF	TGTGCCAGCAGCCGGACAGGGGGATATAATTCACCCCTCCACTTT
TRBV6-1	-	-	TRBJ2-5	CASSLGGRETQYF	TGTGCCAGCAGTCTTGGCGGTCGAGAGACCCAGTACTTC
TRBV7-3	TRBD2	-	TRBJ2-3	CASSSLGGGDTQYF	TGTGCCAGCAGCTCCCTCGGGGGGGGAGATACGCAGTATTTT
TRBV6-4	-	-	TRBJ1-1	CASSGGTNSNTEAFF	TGTGCCAGCAGCGGGGGGACCAATTCGAACACTGAAGCTTTCTTT
TRBV5-4	TRBD1	-	TRBJ2-1	CASGNRGQGNEQFF	TGTGCCAGCGGGAACAGGGGGCAGGGCAATGAGCAGTTCTTC
TRBV29-1	-	-	TRBJ2-7	CSVGGVTYEQYF	TGCAGCGTGGGCGGGGTAACCTACGAGCAGTACTTC
TRBV5-4	-	few	TRBJ1-1	CASSRAGVNTEAFF	TGTGCCAGCAGCCGGGCCGGGGTCAACACTGAAGCTTTCTTT
TRBV7-2	TRBD2	-	TRBJ2-1	CASSATSGGGYNEQFF	TGTGCCAGCAGCGCCACTAGCGGGGGGGGTTACAATGAGCAGTTCTTC
TRBV7-9	-	-	TRBJ1-2	CASSLDRDYGYTF	TGTGCCAGCAGCTTAGACAGGGACTATGGCTACACCTTC